What follows are 6 T cell receptor beta chains derived from one specimen sequenced in a study of T cells in Graves' hyperthyroidism and ophthalmopathy. Using RNA transcripts as the source, TCR beta CDR3 regions were amplified. The primer set for the first-round RT-PCR of the TCR CDR3 was HTBI. TCRdb ran MiXCR on the multiplex PCR reads and lists one entry per CDR3 protein. Altogether around 340,000 distinct CDR3 sequences are present, around a sixth being singletons, with the ten largest covering about a sixth. What was sequenced was blood. The source of these receptors is a woman in her thirties or forties with Graves' ophthalmopathy.

This clonotype was recorded at least ten times. This chain joins TRBV12-3 or TRBV12-4 and TRBJ2-7; a possible D gene is TRBD1 (6 bases). Trimming took off 5 bases at V and 7 bases at J, with 21 bases between the two ends. The length of the CDR3 is 15 residues. The CDR3 here is CASSQWSQGLGEQYF. CDR3 in DNA: TGTGCCAGCAGTCAGTGGAGTCAGGGGTTGGGTGAGCAGTACTTC.

This clonotype came up many times. The gene calls are TRBV3-1 and TRBJ2-7; possibly TRBD1 for D (7 bases). The germline V and J ends were trimmed by 5 bases and 6 bases, with 17 bases remaining between them. The CDR3 consists of 14 residues. Germline values: CDR1 LGHDT, CDR2 YNNKEL (reference sequence). The DNA for the CDR3 is TGTGCCAGCAGCTTACGACAGGGACTTACCGAGCAGTACTTC. Encoded protein: CASSLRQGLTEQYF.

This clonotype was recorded many times. The chain carries TRBV6-1 and TRBJ1-5; no clear D. The V and J ends lost 8 bases and 6 bases respectively, with 14 bases between them. The CDR3 sequence is 13 residues long. Germline V gene lookup returns CDR1 MNHNS and CDR2 SASEGT. CDR3 coding DNA: TGTGCCAGCGCAGGAGAACCCTCTCAGCCCCAGCATTTT. It specifies CASAGEPSQPQHF.

This clonotype was counted ten times or more. Germline is not matched at one junction end, which may reflect a read error. The gene calls are TRBV6-2 or TRBV6-3 and TRBJ1-1; D might be TRBD1 (6 bases). Germline V gene data show CDR1 as MNHEY and CDR2 as SVGEGT. The CDR3 is 15 amino acids. The CDR3 nucleotides are TGTGCCGGCAGTTACGCGGGGGCATCTTCCAGTGAAGCTTTCTTT. The encoded protein is CAGSYAGASSSEAFF.

This clonotype was picked up a small number of times. The rearrangement joins TRBV4-3 to TRBJ2-5, with unresolved D. Germline loops: CDR1 LGHNA, CDR2 YSLEER. The CDR3 is 16 residues long. Trimming took off 1 base at V and 2 bases at J, with 14 bases between the two ends. CDR3 sequence reads: CASSQGGWGLQETQYF. The DNA of the CDR3 is TGCGCCAGCAGCCAAGGGGGATGGGGATTGCAAGAGACCCAGTACTTC.

This clonotype appeared many times. The V gene is TRBV6-1, the J gene TRBJ1-5, with 8 bases that match TRBD1. This CDR3 region has 16 residues. The V and J ends lost 5 bases and 5 bases, in that order; junction bases with no gene match: 11. Per germline, CDR1 MNHNS and CDR2 SASEGT. CDR3: CASSPHWQGAYQPQHF. In DNA, the CDR3 is TGTGCCAGCAGTCCCCATTGGCAGGGGGCTTATCAGCCCCAGCATTTT.